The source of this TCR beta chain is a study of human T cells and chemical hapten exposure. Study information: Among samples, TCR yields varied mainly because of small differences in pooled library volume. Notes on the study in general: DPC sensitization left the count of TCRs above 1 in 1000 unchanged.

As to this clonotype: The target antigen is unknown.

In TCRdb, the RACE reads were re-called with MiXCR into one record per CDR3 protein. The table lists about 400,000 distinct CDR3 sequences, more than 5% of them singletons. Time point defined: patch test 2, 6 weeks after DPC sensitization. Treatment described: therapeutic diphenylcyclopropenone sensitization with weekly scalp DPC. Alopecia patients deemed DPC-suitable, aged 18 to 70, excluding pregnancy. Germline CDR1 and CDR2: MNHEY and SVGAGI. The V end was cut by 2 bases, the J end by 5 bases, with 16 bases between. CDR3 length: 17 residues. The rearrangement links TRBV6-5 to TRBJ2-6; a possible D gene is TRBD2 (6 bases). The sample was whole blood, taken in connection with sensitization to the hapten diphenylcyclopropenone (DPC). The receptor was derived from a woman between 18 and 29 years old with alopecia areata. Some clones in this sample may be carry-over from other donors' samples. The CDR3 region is CASSYGPGLWRANVLTF. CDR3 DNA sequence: TGTGCCAGCAGTTACGGTCCGGGACTCTGGAGGGCCAACGTCCTGACTTTC.